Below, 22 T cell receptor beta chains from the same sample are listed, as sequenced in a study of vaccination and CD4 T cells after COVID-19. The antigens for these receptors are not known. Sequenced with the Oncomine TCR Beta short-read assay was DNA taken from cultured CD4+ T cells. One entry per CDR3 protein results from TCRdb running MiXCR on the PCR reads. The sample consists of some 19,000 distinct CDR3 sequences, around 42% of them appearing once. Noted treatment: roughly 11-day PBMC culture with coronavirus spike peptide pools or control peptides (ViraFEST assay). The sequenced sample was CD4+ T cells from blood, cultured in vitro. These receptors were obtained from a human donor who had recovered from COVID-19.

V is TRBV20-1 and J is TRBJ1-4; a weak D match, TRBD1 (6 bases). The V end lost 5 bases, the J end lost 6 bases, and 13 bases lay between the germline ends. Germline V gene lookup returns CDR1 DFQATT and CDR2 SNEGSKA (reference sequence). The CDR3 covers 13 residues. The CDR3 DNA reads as TGCAGTGCTCAGGGGTCAGGGGATGAAAAACTGTTTTTT. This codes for CSAQGSGDEKLFF.

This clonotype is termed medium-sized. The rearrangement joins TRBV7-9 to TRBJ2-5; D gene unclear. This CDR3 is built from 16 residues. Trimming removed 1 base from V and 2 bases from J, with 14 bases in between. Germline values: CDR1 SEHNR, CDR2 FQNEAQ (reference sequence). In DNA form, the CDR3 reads TGTGCCAGCAGCTTAGGAAAATTGGCCATACAAGAGACCCAGTACTTC. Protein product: CASSLGKLAIQETQYF.

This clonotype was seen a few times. The CDR3 sequence is CSAWGGRGDYGYTF. The CDR3 coding sequence is TGCAGTGCTTGGGGAGGGCGGGGGGACTATGGCTACACCTTC. This rearrangement joins TRBV20-1 to TRBJ1-2, with D possibly being TRBD1 (5 bases). Germline loops: CDR1 DFQATT, CDR2 SNEGSKA (reference sequence). Deletions cut 5 bases from V and 3 bases from J, with 16 bases between. The CDR3 sequence is 14 residues long.

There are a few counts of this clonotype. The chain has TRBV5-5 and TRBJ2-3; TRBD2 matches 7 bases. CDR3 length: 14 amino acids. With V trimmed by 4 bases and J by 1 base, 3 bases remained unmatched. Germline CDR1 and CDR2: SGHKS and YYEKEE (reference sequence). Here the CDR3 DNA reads TGTGCCAGCAGCCGCGGGGGTGGCACAGATACGCAGTATTTT. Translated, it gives CASSRGGGTDTQYF.

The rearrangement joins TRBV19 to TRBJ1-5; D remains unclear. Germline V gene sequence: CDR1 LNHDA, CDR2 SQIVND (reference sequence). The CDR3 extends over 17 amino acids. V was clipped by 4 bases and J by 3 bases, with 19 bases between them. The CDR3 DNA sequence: TGTGCCAGTAGTACCCCCTTGAGGTCGGGTAACAATCAGCCCCAGCATTTT. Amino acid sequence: CASSTPLRSGNNQPQHF. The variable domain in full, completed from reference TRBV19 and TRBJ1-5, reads DGGITQSPKYLFRKEGQNVTLSCEQNLNHDAMYWYRQDPGQGLRLIYYSQIVNDFQKGDIAEGYSVSREKKESFPLTVTSAQKNPTAFYLCASSTPLRSGNNQPQHFGDGTRLSIL.

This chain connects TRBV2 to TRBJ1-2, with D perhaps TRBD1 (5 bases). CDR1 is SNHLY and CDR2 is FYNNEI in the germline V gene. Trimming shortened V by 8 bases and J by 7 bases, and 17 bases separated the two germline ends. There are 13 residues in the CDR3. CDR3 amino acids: CASDRDAVGGYTF. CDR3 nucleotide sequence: TGTGCCAGCGACCGGGACGCGGTTGGTGGCTACACCTTC.

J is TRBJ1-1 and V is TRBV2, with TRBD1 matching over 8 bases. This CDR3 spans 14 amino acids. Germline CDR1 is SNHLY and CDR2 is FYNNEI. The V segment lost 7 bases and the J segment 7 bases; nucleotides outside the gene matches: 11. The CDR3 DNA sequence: TGTGCCAGCATGCGAGGACAGGGAGGGATTGAAGCTTTCTTT. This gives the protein CASMRGQGGIEAFF.

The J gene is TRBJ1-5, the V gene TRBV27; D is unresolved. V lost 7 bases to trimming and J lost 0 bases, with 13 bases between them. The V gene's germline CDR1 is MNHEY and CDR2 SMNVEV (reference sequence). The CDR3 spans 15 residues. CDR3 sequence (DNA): TGTGCCAGCAAGCAAAGCCAACTTAGCAATCAGCCCCAGCATTTT. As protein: CASKQSQLSNQPQHF.

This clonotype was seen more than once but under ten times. CDR3 residues: CASSLGRTGLNYGYTF. The DNA for the CDR3 is TGTGCCAGCAGCTTGGGTAGGACAGGCCTGAACTATGGCTACACCTTC. The rearrangement uses TRBV5-4 and TRBJ1-2; TRBD1 agrees at 7 bases. Trimming cost V 0 bases and J 2 bases; bases outside gene matches: 7. CDR1 SGHNT and CDR2 YYREEE come from the germline V gene (reference sequence). The CDR3 is made up of 16 amino acids.

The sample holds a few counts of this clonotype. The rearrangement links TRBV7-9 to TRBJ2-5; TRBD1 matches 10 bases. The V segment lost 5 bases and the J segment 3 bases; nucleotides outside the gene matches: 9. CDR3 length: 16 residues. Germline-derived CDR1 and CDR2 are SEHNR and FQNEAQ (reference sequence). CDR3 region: CASSLSGDRGKETQYF. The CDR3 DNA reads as TGTGCCAGCAGCCTAAGCGGGGACAGGGGCAAAGAGACCCAGTACTTC.

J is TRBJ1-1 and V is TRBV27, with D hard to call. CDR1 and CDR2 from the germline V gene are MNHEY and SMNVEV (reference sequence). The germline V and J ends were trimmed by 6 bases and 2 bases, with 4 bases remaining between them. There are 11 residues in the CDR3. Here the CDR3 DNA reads TGTGCCAGCAGAGCTAACACTGAAGCTTTCTTT. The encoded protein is CASRANTEAFF.

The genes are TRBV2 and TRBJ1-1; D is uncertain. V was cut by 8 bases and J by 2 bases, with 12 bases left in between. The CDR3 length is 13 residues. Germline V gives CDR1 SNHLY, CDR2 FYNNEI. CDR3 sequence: CASLTTINTEAFF. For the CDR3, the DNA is TGTGCCAGCCTAACAACCATTAACACTGAAGCTTTCTTT.

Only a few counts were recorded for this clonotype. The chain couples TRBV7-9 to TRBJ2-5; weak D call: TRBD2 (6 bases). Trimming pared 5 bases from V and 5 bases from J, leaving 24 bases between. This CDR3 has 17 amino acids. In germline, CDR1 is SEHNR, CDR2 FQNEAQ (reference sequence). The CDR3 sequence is CASSPRRGTGLGETQYF. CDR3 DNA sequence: TGTGCCAGCAGCCCCAGGAGGGGAACAGGACTGGGGGAGACCCAGTACTTC.

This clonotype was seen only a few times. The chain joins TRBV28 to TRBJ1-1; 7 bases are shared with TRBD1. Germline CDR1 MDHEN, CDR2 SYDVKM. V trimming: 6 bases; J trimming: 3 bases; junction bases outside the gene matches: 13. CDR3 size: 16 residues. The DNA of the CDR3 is TGTGCCAGCAGCCCACTCGTGACAGGGAGACACACTGAAGCTTTCTTT. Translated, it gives CASSPLVTGRHTEAFF.

CDR3 nucleotide sequence: TGTGCCAGCTCACCCGGCGGGGGGCAAGAGCTTGGCTACACCTTC. Translated, it gives CASSPGGGQELGYTF. The rearrangement uses TRBV18 and TRBJ1-2; the D gene is possibly TRBD1 (6 bases). V lost 3 bases to trimming and J lost 7 bases, with 18 bases between them. The CDR3 covers 15 residues. Germline CDR1 and CDR2: KGHSH and LQKENI.

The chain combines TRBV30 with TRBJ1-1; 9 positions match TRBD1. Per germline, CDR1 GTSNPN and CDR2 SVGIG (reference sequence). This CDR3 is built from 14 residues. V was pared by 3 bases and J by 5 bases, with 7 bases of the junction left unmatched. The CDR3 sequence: CAWRDRGGGTEAFF. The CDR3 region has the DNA TGTGCCTGGAGGGACAGGGGAGGGGGGACTGAAGCTTTCTTT.

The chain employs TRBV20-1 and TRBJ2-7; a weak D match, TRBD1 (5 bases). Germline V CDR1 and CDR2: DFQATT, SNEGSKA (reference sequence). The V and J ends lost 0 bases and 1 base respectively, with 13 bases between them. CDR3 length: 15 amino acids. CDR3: CSARDPRQRSYEQYF. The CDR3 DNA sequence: TGCAGTGCTAGAGATCCCCGACAGCGTTCCTACGAGCAGTACTTC.

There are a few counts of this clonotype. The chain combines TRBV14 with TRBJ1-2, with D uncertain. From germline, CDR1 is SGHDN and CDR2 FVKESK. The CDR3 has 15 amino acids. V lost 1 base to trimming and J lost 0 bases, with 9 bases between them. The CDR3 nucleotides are TGTGCCAGCAGCCAAGTTTCAGTTTCTAACTATGGCTACACCTTC. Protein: CASSQVSVSNYGYTF.

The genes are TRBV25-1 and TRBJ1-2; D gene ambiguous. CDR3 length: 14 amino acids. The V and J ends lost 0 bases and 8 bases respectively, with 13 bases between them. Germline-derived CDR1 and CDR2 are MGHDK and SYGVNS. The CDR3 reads CASSEYPDLVGYTF. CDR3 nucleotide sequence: TGTGCCAGCAGTGAATATCCCGACCTGGTGGGCTACACCTTC.

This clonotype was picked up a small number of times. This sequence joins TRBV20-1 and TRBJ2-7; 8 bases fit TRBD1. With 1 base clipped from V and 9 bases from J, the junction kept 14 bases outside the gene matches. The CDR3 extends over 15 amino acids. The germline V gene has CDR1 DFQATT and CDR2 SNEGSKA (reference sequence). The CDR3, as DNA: TGCAGTGCTAGAGCGGCTGACAGGGGCCCCGAGGGGCAGTACTTC. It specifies CSARAADRGPEGQYF.

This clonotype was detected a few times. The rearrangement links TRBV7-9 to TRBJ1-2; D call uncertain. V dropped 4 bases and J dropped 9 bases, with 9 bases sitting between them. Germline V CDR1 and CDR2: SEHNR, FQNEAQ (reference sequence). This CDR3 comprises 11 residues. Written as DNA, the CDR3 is TGTGCCAGCAGCTCAGAAGGGCGCTACACCTTC. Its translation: CASSSEGRYTF.

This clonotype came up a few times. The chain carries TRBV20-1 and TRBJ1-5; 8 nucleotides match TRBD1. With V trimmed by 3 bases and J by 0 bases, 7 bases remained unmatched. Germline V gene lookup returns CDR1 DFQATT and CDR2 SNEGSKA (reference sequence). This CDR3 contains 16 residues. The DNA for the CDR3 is TGCAGTGCTAGCCGGACAGGGAGATATAGCAATCAGCCCCAGCATTTT. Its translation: CSASRTGRYSNQPQHF.